This T cell receptor (beta chain) was retrieved from a study of a mutant IDH1 vaccine in newly diagnosed glioma. The sample holds a few counts of this clone. The antigen is unknown. Produced via immunoSEQ multiplex PCR; TCRdb's table is partial and in-frame only. The sample has over 25,000 clones, around three quarters seen once. The CDR3 sequence is 14 residues long. V lost 6 bases, J lost 8 bases, and 16 bases lay in between. From germline, CDR1 is SEHNR and CDR2 FQNEAQ (reference sequence). The time point was: week 35, safety follow-up. What each vaccine dose contained was 300 ug of mutant IDH1 20-mer peptide, accompanied by topical imiquimod.

The sequences come from PBMCs, collected from a glioma patient whose treatment included an IDH1 peptide vaccine. The clonotype was recovered from a woman aged 25 to 39 with glioma. Some clones in this sample may be carry-over from other donors' samples. This sequence joins TRBV7-9 and TRBJ1-4; D gene unclear. The CDR3 DNA follows: TGTGCCAGCAGGGACGACCACTCCTGGGAAAAACTGTTTTTT. It specifies CASRDDHSWEKLFF.